The entry below gives a single T cell receptor (beta chain) sequence along with its context. Sequencing used immunoSEQ multiplex PCR; TCRdb keeps in-frame clones, though not all of them. The sample includes 250,000 to 300,000 clones, about 90% of them seen just once. Specified treatment: some 20 received Ad26.COV2.S at low or high dose, single or two shots; about 5 received placebo; per-sample allocation not given. At day 63 after the first vaccine or placebo injection, samples were drawn. This entry comes from a study of Ad26.COV2.S vaccination and SARS-CoV-2 variants. CDR1 and CDR2 from the germline V gene are LNHDA and SQIVND (reference sequence). V was pared by 3 bases and J by 6 bases, with 20 bases between. There are 16 residues in the CDR3.

Specimen: peripheral blood, collected in a trial of Ad26.COV2.S vaccine versus placebo. The rearrangement joins TRBV19 to TRBJ1-1; the D is unclear. This receptor was obtained from a person aged 18-65 years who received the Ad26.COV2.S COVID-19 vaccine or a placebo. CDR3 sequence: CASSIGWIRGSPEAFF. CDR3 in DNA: TGTGCCAGTAGTATTGGGTGGATAAGAGGGTCTCCTGAAGCTTTCTTT.